This T cell receptor beta chain came from a study of T and B cells in COVID-19 patients. Findings and caveats of the study: Symptomatic-phase blood samples from mildly ill patients and early samples from severe cases were scarce.

From blood, roughly 250-550 ng of genomic DNA served as TRB template. Germline V gene sequence: CDR1 SGHTA, CDR2 FQGNSA. Trimming took 6 bases from V and 0 from J, leaving 16 bases between them. The CDR3 length is 16 residues. Multiplex PCR with BIOMED2 TRB-A/B primer pools amplified TRB rearrangements. TCRdb passed the multiplex PCR reads through MiXCR, listing each CDR3 protein once. The sample consists of under 10,000 distinct CDR3 sequences, about 28% of them appearing once. This clonotype was picked up a small number of times. Antigen unknown. Sequenced material: blood. The rearrangement links TRBV7-2 to TRBJ2-3; perhaps TRBD2 as D (6 bases). The receptor's source is a human donor who had recovered from COVID-19. This CDR3 reads CASRKGTYVSTDTQYF. The CDR3 DNA sequence: TGTGCCAGCAGGAAGGGGACTTACGTTAGCACAGATACGCAGTATTTT.